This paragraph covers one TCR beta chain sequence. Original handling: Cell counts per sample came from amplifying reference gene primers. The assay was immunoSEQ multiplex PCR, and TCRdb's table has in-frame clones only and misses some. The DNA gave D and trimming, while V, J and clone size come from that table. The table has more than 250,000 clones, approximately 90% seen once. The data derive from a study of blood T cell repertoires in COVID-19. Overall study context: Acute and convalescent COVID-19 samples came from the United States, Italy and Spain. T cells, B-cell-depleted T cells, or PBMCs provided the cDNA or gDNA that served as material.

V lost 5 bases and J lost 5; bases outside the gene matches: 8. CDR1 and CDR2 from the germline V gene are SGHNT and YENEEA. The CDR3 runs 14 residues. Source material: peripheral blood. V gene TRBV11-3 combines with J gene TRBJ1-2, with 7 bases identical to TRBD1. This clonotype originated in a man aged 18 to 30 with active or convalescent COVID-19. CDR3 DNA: TGTGCCAGCAGCGGACAGGAACCTTTGTATGGCTACACCTTC. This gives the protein CASSGQEPLYGYTF. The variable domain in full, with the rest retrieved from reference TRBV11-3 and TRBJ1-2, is EAGVVQSPRYKIIEKKQPVAFWCNPISGHNTLYWYLQNLGQGPELLIRYENEEAVDDSQLPKDRFSAERLKGVDSTLKIQPAELGDSAVYLCASSGQEPLYGYTFGSGTRLTVV.